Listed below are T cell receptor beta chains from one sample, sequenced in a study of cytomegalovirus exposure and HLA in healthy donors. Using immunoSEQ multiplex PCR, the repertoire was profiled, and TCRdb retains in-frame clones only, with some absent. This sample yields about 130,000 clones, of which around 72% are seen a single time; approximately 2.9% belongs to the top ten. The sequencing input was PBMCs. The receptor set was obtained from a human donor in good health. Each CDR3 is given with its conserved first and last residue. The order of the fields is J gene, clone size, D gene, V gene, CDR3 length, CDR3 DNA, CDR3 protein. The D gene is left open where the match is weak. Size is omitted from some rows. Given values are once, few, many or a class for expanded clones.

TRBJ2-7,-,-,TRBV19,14,TGTGCCAGTAGTATCGGGACAAAGGATTGGGAGCAGTACTTC,CASSIGTKDWEQYF
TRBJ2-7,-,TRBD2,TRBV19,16,TGTGCCAGTAGTACCCGACTAGCGGGGGCTGTCGACGAGCAGTACTTC,CASSTRLAGAVDEQYF
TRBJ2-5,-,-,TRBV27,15,TGTGCCAGCAGTTTAGGGTTCCAGGGGTTGGAGACCCAGTACTTC,CASSLGFQGLETQYF
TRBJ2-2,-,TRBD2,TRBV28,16,TGTGCCAGCAGTCGGACTAGCAAATCCTTTACCGGGGAGCTGTTTTTT,CASSRTSKSFTGELFF
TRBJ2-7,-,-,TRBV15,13,TGTGCCACCAGCAGGAGAGAATCCTACGAGCAGTACTTC,CATSRRESYEQYF
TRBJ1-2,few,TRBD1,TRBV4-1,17,TGCGCCAGCAGCCAGGTTCCGGACAGGTCCGGGGACCTTGGCTACACCTTC,CASSQVPDRSGDLGYTF
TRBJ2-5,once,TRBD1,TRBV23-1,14,TGCGCCAGCAGTCTTTCAACGGTTGGCAGGGGGCAGTACTTC,CASSLSTVGRGQYF
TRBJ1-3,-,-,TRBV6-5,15,TGTGCCAGCAGTAGGGGGGGCGCCGGGGGAAACACCATATATTTT,CASSRGGAGGNTIYF
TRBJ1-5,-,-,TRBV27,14,TGTGCCAGCCGGCAGGGCTATAGCAATCAGCCCCAGCATTTT,CASRQGYSNQPQHF
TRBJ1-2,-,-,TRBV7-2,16,TGTGCCAGCAGCTTAGATGGGGCAGGAGATTACTATGGCTACACCTTC,CASSLDGAGDYYGYTF